These T cell receptor beta chains were read from a single sample in a study of cytomegalovirus exposure and HLA in healthy donors. Measured with immunoSEQ multiplex PCR; TCRdb has only the in-frame clones, and not every one. In all, the sample yields about 150,000 clones. Sequences were obtained from PBMCs. These receptors all come from a woman aged 50 to 60 in good health and CMV-seronegative. CDR3s include the opening cysteine and the closing phenylalanine or tryptophan. The D gene is left open where the match is weak.

j_call d_call v_call cdr3_nt cdr3_aa
TRBJ2-1 NA TRBV11-2 TGTGCCAGCAGCCTACGGACAGCCGGCTACAATGAGCAGTTCTTC CASSLRTAGYNEQFF
TRBJ1-1 NA TRBV29-1 TGCAGCGCATCCCATGGCAACAGGGTGTTTACATTAGAGAACACTGAAGCTTTCTTT CSASHGNRVFTLENTEAFF
TRBJ1-1 NA TRBV7-2 TGTGCCAGCAGCTTTGCAGGGATGATAGAGGCTGAAGCTTTCTTT CASSFAGMIEAEAFF
TRBJ1-3 NA TRBV6-1 TGTGCCAGCAGTGATCTAGGCAGGGGAGTACCTGGAAACACCATATATTTT CASSDLGRGVPGNTIYF
TRBJ1-2 TRBD1 TRBV4-2 TGTGCCAGCAGCCAAGACGCAGGGGGCGGCTATGGCTACACCTTC CASSQDAGGGYGYTF
TRBJ2-3 NA TRBV9 TGTGCCAGCAGCGTAGGGGCGGACACCTGGGCAGATACGCAGTATTTT CASSVGADTWADTQYF
TRBJ2-5 TRBD2 TRBV7-2 TGTGCCAGCAGCTTAACTAGCGGGAGGGCGGCGGCAGAGACCCAGTACTTC CASSLTSGRAAAETQYF
TRBJ1-6 NA TRBV7-9 TGTGCCAGCAGCTCGGACGGGAAAAATTTTTATAATTCACCCCTCCACTTT CASSSDGKNFYNSPLHF
TRBJ2-5 NA TRBV29-1 TGCAGCGTTGCAGTCCAAGAGACCCAGTACTTC CSVAVQETQYF
TRBJ2-7 TRBD1 TRBV30 TGTGCCTGGAGTGTATTCCGGGACAGGGCCTACGAGCAGTACTTC CAWSVFRDRAYEQYF
TRBJ2-3 NA TRBV5-4 TGTGCCAGCAGCTTGCAGCGGGGCACAGATACGCAGTATTTT CASSLQRGTDTQYF
TRBJ2-2 TRBD2 TRBV7-2 TGTGCCAGCAGCGTTAGCGGGAGGGCCGGAACCGGGGAGCTGTTTTTT CASSVSGRAGTGELFF
TRBJ2-1 NA TRBV28 TGTGCCAGCACCTCTACCCCTAATGAGCAGTTCTTC CASTSTPNEQFF
TRBJ2-7 TRBD2 TRBV5-4 TGTGCCAGCAGCTTCCCGACTAGCGGGAAAAACGAGCAGTACTTC CASSFPTSGKNEQYF
TRBJ2-1 NA TRBV2 TGTGCCAGCAGTACCACGAGCTCCTACAATGAGCAGTTCTTC CASSTTSSYNEQFF
TRBJ1-5 TRBD1 TRBV27 TGTGCCAGCAGACAATTCGGGGGGACAGGGGATCAGCCCCAGCATTTT CASRQFGGTGDQPQHF
TRBJ1-2 NA TRBV5-1 TGCGCCAGCAGCTTGGGACAGGAAGACTATGGCTACACCTTC CASSLGQEDYGYTF
TRBJ2-3 NA TRBV5-4 TGTGCCAGCAGCTCTAGTAGTGATACGCAGTATTTT CASSSSSDTQYF
TRBJ2-1 NA TRBV19 TGTGCCAGTAGTTTGCGGTACAATGAGCAGTTCTTC CASSLRYNEQFF
TRBJ1-1 NA TRBV5-1 TGCGCCAGCAGCTCTAGTGGGTATGTGACTGAAGCTTTCTTT CASSSSGYVTEAFF